What follows are 27 T cell receptor beta chains derived from one specimen sequenced in a study of T-cell memory formation after mild COVID-19. Each CDR3 protein is one row after TCRdb ran MiXCR on the 5' RACE reads. This table holds around 470,000 distinct CDR3 sequences, 20% found once. The sample taken for sequencing was PBMCs or a T cell subset sorted from them (not recorded which). These receptors originate from an adult woman who had mild COVID-19 (a few samples of this study predate the infection). Cell type and time point are not known.

V usage is TRBV12-3 or TRBV12-4 and J usage is TRBJ2-7; possible D gene TRBD2, 7 bases. The germline V and J ends were trimmed by 6 bases and 3 bases, with 12 bases remaining between them. CDR3 length: 13 amino acids. CDR3 nucleotide sequence: TGTGCCAGCAGGCCCGGGGGGCGCTACGAGCAGTACTTC. Its protein product is CASRPGGRYEQYF.

This clonotype turned up a few times. The chain recombines TRBV2 with TRBJ2-7, with a tentative D call TRBD1 (7 bases). The ends were cut back, 5 bases at V and 2 bases at J, with 16 bases in the middle. Germline loops: CDR1 SNHLY, CDR2 FYNNEI. The CDR3 is 15 amino acids. The CDR3 here is CASSTQQGRTYEQYF. Written as DNA, the CDR3 is TGTGCCAGCAGTACCCAACAGGGGAGGACCTACGAGCAGTACTTC. Combining the CDR3 with reference TRBV2 and TRBJ2-7 gives the whole variable domain EPEVTQTPSHQVTQMGQEVILRCVPISNHLYFYWYRQILGQKVEFLVSFYNNEISEKSEIFDDQFSVERPDGSNFTLKIRSTKLEDSAMYFCASSTQQGRTYEQYFGPGTRLTVT.

The chain joins TRBV19 to TRBJ1-5; 7 nucleotides match TRBD1. Germline lookup yields CDR1 LNHDA and CDR2 SQIVND (reference sequence). This CDR3 is 14 amino acids long. J gave up 5 bases and V 6 bases, and 7 bases lay outside the gene matches. The CDR3, as DNA: TGTGCCAGTAGGAAGACAGGGAGCCATCAGCCCCAGCATTTT. Protein product: CASRKTGSHQPQHF. Drawing the rest from reference TRBV19 and TRBJ1-5, the complete variable domain is DGGITQSPKYLFRKEGQNVTLSCEQNLNHDAMYWYRQDPGQGLRLIYYSQIVNDFQKGDIAEGYSVSREKKESFPLTVTSAQKNPTAFYLCASRKTGSHQPQHFGDGTRLSIL.

The sample holds a few counts of this clonotype. The rearrangement links TRBV18 to TRBJ1-1, with unresolved D. Germline CDR1 KGHSH, CDR2 LQKENI. Trimming cost V 3 bases and J 6 bases, with 17 bases left between them. The CDR3 contains 15 residues. CDR3 DNA: TGTGCCAGCTCACCGAGTCTGACAACGGCCCCTGAAGCTTTCTTT. Translated, it gives CASSPSLTTAPEAFF.

A few counts support this clonotype. The gene calls are TRBV5-5 and TRBJ2-7, with 10 bases matching TRBD1. CDR3 length: 17 residues. V was clipped by 1 base and J by 0 bases; unmatched bases: 7. Germline-derived CDR1 and CDR2 are SGHKS and YYEKEE (reference sequence). The CDR3 region is CASSLYTGQGSSYEQYF. The CDR3 nucleotides read TGTGCCAGCAGCTTGTACACGGGACAGGGGAGCTCCTACGAGCAGTACTTC.

A few counts support this clonotype. V and J are TRBV20-1 and TRBJ2-2, with 12 bases matching TRBD1. The J segment lost 7 bases and the V segment lost 3 bases, leaving 9 bases of the junction unmatched. Per the germline V gene, CDR1 is DFQATT and CDR2 is SNEGSKA (reference sequence). CDR3 size: 16 residues. The CDR3 coding sequence is TGCAGTGCTAGCGCTACCGGGACAGGGGGCTTCGGGGAGCTGTTTTTT. The encoded protein is CSASATGTGGFGELFF.

Only a few counts were recorded for this clonotype. CDR3 in amino acids: CASSYRPGQRRVYYGYTF. The CDR3 coding sequence is TGTGCCAGCAGTTACAGGCCGGGACAGAGAAGGGTCTACTATGGCTACACCTTC. This rearrangement joins TRBV6-5 to TRBJ1-2; 7 bases are shared with TRBD1. The CDR3 has 18 amino acids. Looked up from germline, CDR1 is MNHEY and CDR2 is SVGAGI. Trimming at V came to 2 bases and at J to 3 bases, leaving 15 bases not matched to a gene.

V gene TRBV9 combines with J gene TRBJ1-1; TRBD1 agrees at 7 bases. CDR3 length: 18 residues. V gave up 0 bases and J gave up 3 bases; unmatched junction bases: 14. Germline values: CDR1 SGDLS, CDR2 YYNGEE. The CDR3 bases are TGTGCCAGCAGCGTAGGCTTAGGGGGCGGAGGTGTGGACACTGAAGCTTTCTTT. Its translation: CASSVGLGGGGVDTEAFF.

This clonotype appeared a single time. This rearrangement joins TRBV3-1 to TRBJ2-1; 13 bases match TRBD2. The CDR3 is made up of 16 amino acids. Per germline, CDR1 LGHDT and CDR2 YNNKEL (reference sequence). The trim removed 4 bases at V and 8 bases at J, leaving 8 bases unmatched. DNA of the CDR3: TGTGCCAGCAGCCTTACCGGGACTAGCGGGACGCATGAGCAGTTCTTC. Amino acids: CASSLTGTSGTHEQFF.

This clonotype was observed a handful of times. This chain uses TRBV6-2 or TRBV6-3 with TRBJ2-7; 7 nucleotides match TRBD2. Germline V gives CDR1 MNHEY, CDR2 SVGEGT. This CDR3 is built from 14 residues. The ends lost 4 bases at V and 3 bases at J; junction bases unmatched: 6. CDR3 sequence: CASSSGLLYYEQYF. For the CDR3, the DNA is TGTGCCAGCAGTTCGGGACTACTATACTACGAGCAGTACTTC.

The chain recombines TRBV6-2 or TRBV6-3 with TRBJ2-7; D gene uncertain. V was trimmed by 7 bases and J by 2 bases, leaving 6 bases between them. Germline V lookup: CDR1 MNHEY, CDR2 SVGEGT. CDR3 length: 11 residues. The CDR3, as DNA: TGTGCCAGCACTCATACCTACGAGCAGTACTTC. It yields the protein CASTHTYEQYF.

This clonotype was observed once. The chain carries TRBV19 and TRBJ1-5, with no clear D. V was clipped by 7 bases and J by 3 bases, with 10 bases between them. This CDR3 has 13 amino acids. From germline, CDR1 is LNHDA and CDR2 SQIVND (reference sequence). The CDR3 DNA is TGTGCCAGTACGCAACAGCTCAATCAGCCCCAGCATTTT. It is translated as CASTQQLNQPQHF.

This clonotype was seen many times. The chain combines TRBV7-3 with TRBJ2-3; 10 positions match TRBD2. The CDR3 is 17 residues long. Trimming at V came to 5 bases and at J to 0 bases, leaving 8 bases not matched to a gene. Per the germline V gene, CDR1 is SGHTA and CDR2 is FQGTGA. The CDR3 DNA reads TGTGCCAGCAGCCCCTCCAGGGGACTAGCGAGCACAGATACGCAGTATTTT. Encoded protein: CASSPSRGLASTDTQYF.

This clonotype was detected ten times or more. The chain links TRBV7-9 to TRBJ1-1; the D gene is possibly TRBD1 (5 bases). CDR3 size: 15 residues. V lost 1 base and J lost 4, with 13 bases in between. Per the germline V gene, CDR1 is SEHNR and CDR2 is FQNEAQ (reference sequence). Here the CDR3 reads CASSLGRGISTEAFF. The DNA for the CDR3 is TGTGCCAGCAGCTTAGGGAGGGGAATAAGCACTGAAGCTTTCTTT.

This clonotype has only a few counts. The rearrangement uses TRBV12-3 or TRBV12-4 and TRBJ2-1; tentative D call: TRBD2 (7 bases). Trimming cost V 4 bases and J 0 bases, with 16 bases left between them. The CDR3 sequence is 17 residues long. The CDR3 reads CASSSWSGGLSYNEQFF. The CDR3 DNA follows: TGTGCCAGCAGTTCTTGGTCGGGGGGCCTCTCCTACAATGAGCAGTTCTTC.

This clonotype was counted a few times. The chain is built from TRBV7-9 and TRBJ1-2; weak D call: TRBD1 (5 bases). Looked up from germline, CDR1 is SEHNR and CDR2 is FQNEAQ (reference sequence). The V gene lost 2 bases and the J gene lost 2 bases, with 9 bases spanning the gap. The CDR3 is 14 residues long. CDR3 DNA: TGTGCCAGCAGCTTATCCAGGGACAACTATGGCTACACCTTC. This translates into CASSLSRDNYGYTF. Together with reference TRBV7-9 and TRBJ1-2, the CDR3 gives the full variable domain: DTGVSQNPRHKITKRGQNVTFRCDPISEHNRLYWYRQTLGQGPEFLTYFQNEAQLEKSRLLSDRFSAERPKGSFSTLEIQRTEQGDSAMYLCASSLSRDNYGYTFGSGTRLTVV.

The rearrangement links TRBV14 to TRBJ1-4; possibly TRBD1 for D (6 bases). V lost 4 bases and J lost 6, with 18 bases in between. The CDR3 sequence is 16 residues long. Germline V lookup: CDR1 SGHDN, CDR2 FVKESK. This CDR3 reads CASSPGGGRHHEKLFF. The CDR3 coding sequence is TGTGCCAGCAGCCCTGGGGGGGGGCGGCACCATGAAAAACTGTTTTTT.

This chain connects TRBV6-5 to TRBJ1-1; the match to TRBD1 covers 8 bases. Trimming at V came to 5 bases and at J to 11 bases, leaving 13 bases not matched to a gene. The CDR3 extends over 14 amino acids. In germline, CDR1 is MNHEY, CDR2 SVGAGI. The CDR3 nucleotides read TGTGCCAGCAGTCGACCGGACAGGGCGTTGGGGGCTTTCTTT. Translating gives CASSRPDRALGAFF.

This clonotype was observed a few times. V is TRBV6-5 and J is TRBJ1-2; 11 nucleotides line up with TRBD1. The CDR3 sequence is 18 residues long. J lost 5 bases, V lost 0 bases, and 11 bases had no gene match. The germline V gene encodes CDR1 MNHEY and CDR2 SVGAGI. The CDR3 region is CASSYSMGDRGNRYGYTF. For the CDR3, the DNA is TGTGCCAGCAGTTACTCGATGGGGGACAGGGGGAACCGGTATGGCTACACCTTC.

In its sample, this clonotype was seen a few times. The chain employs TRBV5-1 and TRBJ2-7; TRBD1 or TRBD2 may be the D gene (5 bases each). Germline assignment: CDR1 SGHRS and CDR2 YFSETQ. This CDR3 has 14 residues. Between the trimmed V and J ends, which lost 0 bases and 5 bases, there was a span of 12 bases. DNA for the CDR3: TGCGCCAGCAGCTTGGCCGCAGGGAGAAACGAGCAGTACTTC. Protein sequence: CASSLAAGRNEQYF.

This clonotype was picked up a small number of times. The V and J genes are TRBV29-1 and TRBJ2-7, with D perhaps matching TRBD1 or TRBD2 (5 bases each). This CDR3 is 15 amino acids long. From germline, CDR1 is SQVTM and CDR2 ANQGSEA. Trimming cost V 0 bases and J 2 bases, with 14 bases left between them. The CDR3 loop is CSVEDPGTETYEQYF. CDR3 DNA sequence: TGCAGCGTTGAAGATCCCGGGACCGAAACCTACGAGCAGTACTTC.

A few counts support this clonotype. The chain employs TRBV20-1 and TRBJ2-7; 9 nucleotides match TRBD1. The CDR3 contains 14 residues. The J segment lost 5 bases and the V segment lost 2 bases, leaving 7 bases of the junction unmatched. Germline V gene sequence: CDR1 DFQATT, CDR2 SNEGSKA (reference sequence). CDR3 sequence (DNA): TGCAGTGCTAGACCCGGGACAGGGACGAACGAGCAGTACTTC. It codes for CSARPGTGTNEQYF.

This clonotype was observed a few times. The V and J genes are TRBV27 and TRBJ2-1; D not certain. V dropped 7 bases and J dropped 0 bases, with 4 bases sitting between them. The CDR3 spans 12 residues. From germline, CDR1 is MNHEY and CDR2 SMNVEV (reference sequence). The CDR3 spells CASIGSYNEQFF. The CDR3 DNA is TGTGCCAGCATCGGCTCCTACAATGAGCAGTTCTTC.

The chain uses TRBV20-1 and TRBJ1-2; no clear D. The CDR3 spans 13 residues. V was pared by 4 bases and J by 8 bases, with 17 bases between. CDR1 and CDR2 from the germline V gene are DFQATT and SNEGSKA (reference sequence). CDR3 DNA sequence: TGCAGTGCTACCCAACATGGCGGGGTCGGCTACACCTTC. Residues: CSATQHGGVGYTF.

This clonotype was seen ten or more times. The chain recombines TRBV2 with TRBJ2-3; D is ambiguous. This CDR3 has 11 amino acids. CDR1 SNHLY and CDR2 FYNNEI come from the germline V gene. The V and J ends lost 3 bases and 4 bases respectively, with 2 bases between them. CDR3 nucleotides: TGTGCCAGCAGTGAGGCAGATACGCAGTATTTT. Protein product: CASSEADTQYF. Looking up the rest from reference TRBV2 and TRBJ2-3 gives the full variable domain: EPEVTQTPSHQVTQMGQEVILRCVPISNHLYFYWYRQILGQKVEFLVSFYNNEISEKSEIFDDQFSVERPDGSNFTLKIRSTKLEDSAMYFCASSEADTQYFGPGTRLTVL.

This clonotype was detected a few times. The chain employs TRBV23-1 and TRBJ1-5; no clear D gene. TRBV23-1 is reported as an ORF; its role is uncertain. Trimming left V 3 bases short and J 5 bases short, with 14 bases between. CDR3 size: 15 residues. The CDR3 reads CASSQSEAGDQPQHF. CDR3 nucleotide sequence: TGCGCCAGCAGTCAGTCGGAGGCCGGGGATCAGCCCCAGCATTTT.

The rearrangement joins TRBV24-1 to TRBJ2-7; D is unresolved. The germline V gene encodes CDR1 KGHDR and CDR2 SFDVKD. CDR3 length: 15 residues. Trimming shortened V by 4 bases and J by 0 bases, and 12 bases separated the two germline ends. CDR3 in DNA: TGTGCCACCAGTGAAGATCCAGGCATCTCCTACGAGCAGTACTTC. This encodes CATSEDPGISYEQYF.